This TCR beta chain was retrieved from a study of shared clonotypes between healthy human individuals. The donors, healthy adults who were HIV-negative, had experienced no recent acute infections or vaccinations. The authors loaded roughly 200 ng DNA, 30,000 to 35,000 T cell genomes, into sorted-subset replicate PCRs. Libraries were prepared by immunoSEQ multiplex PCR; TCRdb keeps only in-frame clonotypes and omits some of them. Of roughly 170,000 clones listed, 60% to 75% were seen once; the top ten hold 8.5% to 12%. Germline CDR1 is SGHRS and CDR2 is YFSETQ. Trimming cost V 5 bases and J 8 bases, with 11 bases left between them. This CDR3 is 12 amino acids long.

Sequencing used memory CD4+ T cells sorted from blood. The subset denotes: CD45RA-negative fraction. The chain has TRBV5-1 and TRBJ2-1; no clear D. This TCR was recovered from a man aged 30 to 39 in good health. The DNA of the CDR3 is TGCGCCAGCAGTGATGGGTGGGATGAGCAGTTCTTC. Protein: CASSDGWDEQFF.